This T cell receptor (beta chain) derives from a study of T cells in lung cancer brain metastases (dated by TCRdb to 2017 to 2018). Broadly, across the study: Most of the roughly 20 patients had a history of tobacco use, with a median of about 38 pack-years. The cohort comprised approximately 20 patients contributing about 40 specimens, one primary lung lesion and one brain metastasis each. Of the patients, around 12 were female and 8 or 9 were male, and their median age at first diagnosis was approximately 62 years. TCR beta CDR3 repertoires were compared between fully resected primary non-small cell lung cancers and paired brain metastases. About 90% of the roughly 20 patients received no interval therapy between primary and metastasis resection. An average DNA integrity number of approximately 4 was found in both primary and metastatic specimens, and no significant difference was detected between sites. The primary and brain metastasis specimens were acquired a median of around 300 days apart.

Patients underwent resection for synchronous oligometastatic disease or delayed recurrence of a solitary brain metastasis. To avoid including cancers other than NSCLC, any patient with a history of multiple malignancies was excluded. Tumor areas were macrodissected from roughly five deparaffinized about 10 um unstained sections, using marked H&E slides as a guide. All specimens were formalin-fixed and paraffin-embedded (FFPE). The AllPrep DNA/RNA FFPE Kit was used to extract genomic DNA. V gives up 4 bases and J gives up 7 bases, and the segment between their germline ends measures 14 bases. The CDR3 has 13 amino acids, counting the end cysteine and phenylalanine. CDR3 DNA is the only sequence kept; it has 39 bases, read in frame from the first base. The germline V gene specifies SGHRS as CDR1 and YFSETQ as CDR2. Between roughly 2 and 4.92 ug genomic DNA was input per sample, and equal DNA input was given to paired samples. TCR beta libraries were constructed in two PCR steps with the immunoSEQ hsTCRbeta Kit, which uses multiplexed V and J gene primers. Pooled libraries, together with positive and negative controls, were sequenced on an Illumina MiSeq with a 100-cycle paired-end protocol. Under the source paper's analysis protocol: The immunoSEQ vendor processed the raw data into normalized, annotated TCR beta repertoire reports. Richness was counted as unique clones by nucleotide sequence, and total richness was extrapolated with the iChao1 and Efron-Thisted estimators. To characterize and compare the paired lesions, the analysis used Pielou's evenness, Simpson's index, the proportional abundance of the top-ten clones, and the Morisita overlap index. Here the immuneACCESS table is served through TCRdb, limited to in-frame sequences with V and J called. Missing clones are a known gap in these copies; in checked studies unresolved V genes cover under half, and the rest lacks a known reason. V and J calls plus clone size are reproduced from that table; the DNA served to infer D and trimming. The sample records around 930 clones, 70% to 90% of which are singletons. Around 10% of the sample belongs to the ten largest clones.

What the authors observed across the whole study: The ten most abundant clones made up a significantly larger repertoire fraction in brain metastases than primaries, suggesting clonal expansion. DNA fragmentation in FFPE samples may have prevented retrieval of the complete infiltrating T cell repertoire. It was not possible to control for the effects of preoperative corticosteroids on T cell infiltration in brain metastases. Most clones were specific to a single lesion, and paired lesions overlapped only to a limited degree (mean Morisita index around 0.2). Brain metastases contained significantly fewer unique productive clones than the paired primaries (median about 1,600 versus 5,000).

Notes on this clone: The antigen it recognizes is unknown. It has no much larger one-base neighbor in the sample; base qualities were not kept.

The sequence came from a woman aged 50 to 60 with non-small cell lung cancer. Sample: tumor tissue from the primary lung tumor. The cell subset or site label corresponds to: primary lung cancer lesion. Recombination joined TRBV5-1 with TRBJ1-2; no D gene call is confident. The DNA is as follows: TGCGCCAGCAGCCCCTACGGAGGGCTTGGCTACACCTTC. This is translated as CASSPYGGLGYTF.